One sample yielded the 18 T cell receptor beta chains listed below, sequenced in a study of blood T cell repertoires in COVID-19. The table came from immunoSEQ multiplex PCR; TCRdb's copy has only in-frame clones and leaves some out. Of 350,000 to 450,000 clones listed, more than 85% are singletons. The specimen was PBMCs or T cells enriched from blood (not recorded which). The source of these receptors is a woman between 40 and 55 years old who had been exposed to COVID-19.

V gene TRBV7-6 combines with J gene TRBJ2-7, with 7 bases that match TRBD2. The ends lost 5 bases at V and 6 bases at J; junction bases unmatched: 19. The germline V gene has CDR1 SGHVS and CDR2 FNYEAQ. The CDR3 is made up of 17 amino acids. The CDR3 bases are TGTGCCAGCAGCCGTTTAGCGGTAGGGACTATTGAGCGCGAGCAGTACTTC. This translates into CASSRLAVGTIEREQYF.

The chain has TRBV3-1 (or the pseudogene TRBV3-2) and TRBJ1-2; 9 bases agree with TRBD1. This CDR3 is 15 amino acids long. V lost 4 bases, J lost 4 bases, and 7 bases stayed unmatched. Germline loops: CDR1 LGHDT, CDR2 YNNKEL (reference sequence). CDR3 DNA: TGTGCCAGCAGCCGACCGGGACAGGGAGGCTATGGCTACACCTTC. Its protein is CASSRPGQGGYGYTF.

This chain joins TRBV7-2 and TRBJ1-5, with TRBD1 as a possible D gene (5 bases). Germline CDR1 is SGHTA and CDR2 is FQGNSA. The CDR3 contains 14 residues. V was pared by 2 bases and J by 7 bases, with 12 bases between. CDR3: CASSLQGFGQPQHF. The CDR3 DNA is TGTGCCAGCAGCTTACAGGGCTTTGGGCAGCCCCAGCATTTT.

The J gene is TRBJ2-3, the V gene TRBV6-4, with a weak D call TRBD2 (6 bases). Trimming left V 5 bases short and J 4 bases short, with 16 bases between. This CDR3 region has 15 residues. Germline V gene lookup returns CDR1 MRHNA and CDR2 SNTAGT. The CDR3 reads CASSPLSGGPDTQYF. The CDR3 DNA reads as TGTGCCAGCAGTCCACTTTCTGGAGGGCCAGATACGCAGTATTTT.

The genes are TRBV7-8 and TRBJ1-2, with a possible D match to TRBD1 (5 bases). Germline loops: CDR1 SGHVS, CDR2 FQNEAQ. V lost 2 bases and J lost 0, with 7 bases in between. The CDR3 length is 14 residues. Here the CDR3 DNA reads TGTGCCAGCAGCTTACAGGGTCCTAACTATGGCTACACCTTC. It is translated as CASSLQGPNYGYTF.

CDR3 amino acids: CASTQRGGSYEQYF. CDR3 coding DNA: TGTGCCAGCACCCAGCGGGGGGGTTCCTACGAGCAGTACTTC. The chain recombines TRBV5-4 with TRBJ2-7; 10 nucleotides line up with TRBD2. The V segment lost 6 bases and the J segment 1 base; nucleotides outside the gene matches: 4. The CDR3 extends over 14 amino acids. Looked up from germline, CDR1 is SGHNT and CDR2 is YYREEE (reference sequence). The entire variable domain, with the rest obtained from reference TRBV5-4 and TRBJ2-7, is as follows: ETGVTQSPTHLIKTRGQQVTLRCSSQSGHNTVSWYQQALGQGPQFIFQYYREEENGRGNFPPRFSGLQFPNYSSELNVNALELDDSALYLCASTQRGGSYEQYFGPGTRLTVT.

V and J are TRBV6-5 and TRBJ1-1; unclear D gene. The CDR3 sequence is 15 residues long. From germline, CDR1 is MNHEY and CDR2 SVGAGI. The V gene lost 6 bases and the J gene lost 2 bases, with 16 bases spanning the gap. The CDR3 sequence is CASRSQEILNTEAFF. The CDR3 DNA sequence: TGTGCCAGCAGGTCACAAGAAATTCTTAACACTGAAGCTTTCTTT.

The V and J genes are TRBV27 and TRBJ1-5; 9 nucleotides align to TRBD1. The CDR3 sequence is 15 residues long. The V gene's germline CDR1 is MNHEY and CDR2 SMNVEV (reference sequence). Unmatched junction bases numbered 3, after V lost 5 bases and J lost 1 base. This CDR3 is CASSTGGGSNQPQHF. For the CDR3, the DNA is TGTGCCAGCAGTACAGGGGGCGGAAGCAATCAGCCCCAGCATTTT.

This clone was detected only a few times. The CDR3 sequence is CASGLYGTGDRNTIYF. The CDR3 coding sequence is TGTGCTAGTGGTTTGTACGGGACAGGGGATAGAAACACCATATATTTT. The rearrangement uses TRBV12-5 and TRBJ1-3, with TRBD1 matching over 10 bases. CDR1 and CDR2 (germline): LGHNT, FRNRAP. Unmatched junction bases numbered 6, after V lost 2 bases and J lost 5 bases. The CDR3 loop spans 16 amino acids.

This chain joins TRBV19 and TRBJ1-5, with 9 bases identical to TRBD1. This CDR3 has 16 residues. Germline V gives CDR1 LNHDA, CDR2 SQIVND (reference sequence). Trimming cost V 3 bases and J 5 bases; bases outside gene matches: 8. The CDR3 nucleotides are TGTGCCAGTAGTATGGGCCGGGACAGGGCTTATCAGCCCCAGCATTTT. As protein: CASSMGRDRAYQPQHF.

The gene calls are TRBV10-2 and TRBJ1-5, with 7 bases fitting TRBD1. Germline V gene lookup returns CDR1 WSHSY and CDR2 SAAADI. The ends lost 4 bases at V and 1 base at J; junction bases unmatched: 10. The CDR3 sequence is 17 residues long. CDR3 loop: CASSASIQGLSNQPQHF. The CDR3 DNA reads as TGCGCCAGCAGTGCGTCTATACAGGGGTTGAGCAATCAGCCCCAGCATTTT.

The chain carries TRBV19 and TRBJ1-5; D is perhaps TRBD1 (6 bases). Germline-derived CDR1 and CDR2 are LNHDA and SQIVND (reference sequence). Trimming took 7 bases from V and 3 from J, leaving 16 bases between them. This CDR3 spans 15 amino acids. The CDR3 DNA reads TGTGCCAGTACCGTGGACAGATTCCCCAATCAGCCCCAGCATTTT. It encodes CASTVDRFPNQPQHF.

CDR3 coding DNA: TGTGCCAGCAGTGAAGCGGCAGGGGTAAATTCACCCCTCCACTTT. Amino acid sequence: CASSEAAGVNSPLHF. The chain employs TRBV6-1 and TRBJ1-6, with D possibly TRBD1 on 6 matching bases. Trimming removed 0 bases from V and 7 bases from J, with 10 bases in between. This CDR3 is 15 amino acids long. Germline V CDR1 and CDR2: MNHNS, SASEGT.

The chain couples TRBV5-1 to TRBJ2-3, with 7 nucleotides matching TRBD2. The CDR3 extends over 15 amino acids. V was pared by 0 bases and J by 6 bases, with 7 bases of the junction left unmatched. Germline-derived CDR1 and CDR2 are SGHRS and YFSETQ. This CDR3 reads CASSLATSAGDTQYF. CDR3 DNA: TGCGCCAGCAGCTTGGCAACTAGCGCGGGGGATACGCAGTATTTT.

The chain uses TRBV7-3 and TRBJ2-1; 7 bases align to TRBD1. CDR1 and CDR2 (germline): SGHTA, FQGTGA. The CDR3 extends over 15 amino acids. The J segment lost 7 bases and the V segment lost 2 bases, leaving 8 bases of the junction unmatched. Written as DNA, the CDR3 is TGTGCCAGCAGCTTATCGGGACAGTTAGTTAATGAGCAGTTCTTC. Residues: CASSLSGQLVNEQFF.

V gene TRBV18 combines with J gene TRBJ2-3, with 11 bases aligning to TRBD2. The CDR3 is 18 amino acids. With 0 bases clipped from V and 7 bases from J, the junction kept 12 bases outside the gene matches. The germline CDR1 and CDR2 sequences are KGHSH and LQKENI. CDR3 sequence: CASSPPGSGGAFVHTQYF. CDR3 in DNA: TGTGCCAGCTCACCACCGGGTAGCGGGGGGGCCTTTGTACATACGCAGTATTTT.

The chain employs TRBV5-4 and TRBJ2-3, with 8 bases fitting TRBD2. Germline CDR1 SGHNT, CDR2 YYREEE (reference sequence). This CDR3 region has 16 residues. After removal of 2 bases from V and 5 bases from J, the junction contained 10 bases not matched to a gene. The CDR3 spells CASSFLGGGGQDTQYF. The CDR3 bases are TGTGCCAGCAGCTTTCTTGGCGGCGGGGGGCAAGATACGCAGTATTTT.

The rearrangement joins TRBV5-1 to TRBJ2-5, with D hard to call. V shed 0 bases and J shed 5 bases, with 8 bases lying between them. From germline, CDR1 is SGHRS and CDR2 YFSETQ. CDR3 size: 13 residues. CDR3 sequence: CASSLERLETQYF. The CDR3, as DNA: TGCGCCAGCAGCTTGGAACGGTTGGAGACCCAGTACTTC.